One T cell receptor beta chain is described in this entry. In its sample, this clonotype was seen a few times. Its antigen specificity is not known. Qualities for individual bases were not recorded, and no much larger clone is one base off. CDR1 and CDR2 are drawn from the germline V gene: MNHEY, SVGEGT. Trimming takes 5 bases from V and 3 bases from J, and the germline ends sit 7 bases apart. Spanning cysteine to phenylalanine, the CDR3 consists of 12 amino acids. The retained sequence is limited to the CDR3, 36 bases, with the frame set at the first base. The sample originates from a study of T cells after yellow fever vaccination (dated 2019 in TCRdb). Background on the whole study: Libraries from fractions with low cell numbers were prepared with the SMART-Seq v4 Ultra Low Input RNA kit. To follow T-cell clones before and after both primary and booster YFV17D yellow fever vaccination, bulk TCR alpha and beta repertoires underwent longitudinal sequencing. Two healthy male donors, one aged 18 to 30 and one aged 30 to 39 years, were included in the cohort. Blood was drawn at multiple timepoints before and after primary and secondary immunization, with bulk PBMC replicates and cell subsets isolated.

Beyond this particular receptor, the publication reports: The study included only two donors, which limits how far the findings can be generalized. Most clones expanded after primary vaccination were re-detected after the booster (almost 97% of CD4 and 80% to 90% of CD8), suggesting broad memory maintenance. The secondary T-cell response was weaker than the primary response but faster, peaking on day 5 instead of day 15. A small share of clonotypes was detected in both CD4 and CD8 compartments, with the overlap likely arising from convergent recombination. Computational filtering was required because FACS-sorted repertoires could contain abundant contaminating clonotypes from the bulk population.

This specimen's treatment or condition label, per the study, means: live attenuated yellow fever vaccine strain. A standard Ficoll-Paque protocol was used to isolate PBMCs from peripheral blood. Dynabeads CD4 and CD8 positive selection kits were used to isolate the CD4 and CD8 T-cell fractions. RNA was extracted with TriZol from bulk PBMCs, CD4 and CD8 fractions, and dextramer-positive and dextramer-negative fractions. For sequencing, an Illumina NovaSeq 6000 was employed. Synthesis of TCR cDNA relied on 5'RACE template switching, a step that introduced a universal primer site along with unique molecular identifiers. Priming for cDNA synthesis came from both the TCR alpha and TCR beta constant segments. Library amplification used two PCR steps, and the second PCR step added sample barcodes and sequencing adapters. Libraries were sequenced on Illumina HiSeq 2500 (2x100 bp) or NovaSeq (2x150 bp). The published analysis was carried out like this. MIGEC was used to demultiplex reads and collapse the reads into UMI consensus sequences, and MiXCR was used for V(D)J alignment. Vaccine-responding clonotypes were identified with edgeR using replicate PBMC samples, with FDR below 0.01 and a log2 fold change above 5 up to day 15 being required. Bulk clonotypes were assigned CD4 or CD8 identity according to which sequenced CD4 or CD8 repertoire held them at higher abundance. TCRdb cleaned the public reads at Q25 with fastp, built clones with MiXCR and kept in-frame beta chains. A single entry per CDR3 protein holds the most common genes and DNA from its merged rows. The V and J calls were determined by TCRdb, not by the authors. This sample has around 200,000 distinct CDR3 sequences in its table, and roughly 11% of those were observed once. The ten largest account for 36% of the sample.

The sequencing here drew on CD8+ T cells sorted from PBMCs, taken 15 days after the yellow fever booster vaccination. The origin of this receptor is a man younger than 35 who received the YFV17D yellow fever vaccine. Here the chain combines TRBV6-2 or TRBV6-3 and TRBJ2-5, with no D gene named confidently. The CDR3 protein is CASSGLKETQYF. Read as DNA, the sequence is TGTGCCAGCAGTGGGCTCAAAGAGACCCAGTACTTC.